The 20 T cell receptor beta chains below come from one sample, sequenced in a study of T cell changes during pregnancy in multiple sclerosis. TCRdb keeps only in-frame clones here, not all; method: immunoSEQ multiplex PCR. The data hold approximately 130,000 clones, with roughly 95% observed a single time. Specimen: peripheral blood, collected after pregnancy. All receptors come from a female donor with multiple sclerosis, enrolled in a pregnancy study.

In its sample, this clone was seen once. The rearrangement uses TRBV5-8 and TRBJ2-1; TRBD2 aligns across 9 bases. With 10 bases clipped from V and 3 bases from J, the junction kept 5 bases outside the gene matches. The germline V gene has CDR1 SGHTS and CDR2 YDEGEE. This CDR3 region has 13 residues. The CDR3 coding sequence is TGTGCCGGACTAGCGTCGAACTACAATGAGCAGTTCTTC. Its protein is CAGLASNYNEQFF.

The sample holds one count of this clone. This CDR3 reads CSVSGTNSYEQYF. In DNA form, the CDR3 reads TGCAGCGTCTCCGGGACAAACTCCTACGAGCAGTACTTC. The rearrangement uses TRBV29-1 and TRBJ2-7, with D tentatively TRBD1 (6 bases). This CDR3 contains 13 residues. Trimming shortened V by 6 bases and J by 0 bases, and 12 bases separated the two germline ends. Per the germline V gene, CDR1 is SQVTM and CDR2 is ANQGSEA.

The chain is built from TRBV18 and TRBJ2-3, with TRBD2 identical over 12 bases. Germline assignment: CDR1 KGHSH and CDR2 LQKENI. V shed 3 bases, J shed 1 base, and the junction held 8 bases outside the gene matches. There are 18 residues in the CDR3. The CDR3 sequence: CASSPRLAGGPGTDTQYF. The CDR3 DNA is TGTGCCAGCTCACCTAGGCTAGCGGGAGGGCCTGGCACAGATACGCAGTATTTT. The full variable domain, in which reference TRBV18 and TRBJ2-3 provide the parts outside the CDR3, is NAGVMQNPRHLVRRRGQEARLRCSPMKGHSHVYWYRQLPEEGLKFMVYLQKENIIDESGMPKERFSAEFPKEGPSILRIQQVVRGDSAAYFCASSPRLAGGPGTDTQYFGPGTRLTVL.

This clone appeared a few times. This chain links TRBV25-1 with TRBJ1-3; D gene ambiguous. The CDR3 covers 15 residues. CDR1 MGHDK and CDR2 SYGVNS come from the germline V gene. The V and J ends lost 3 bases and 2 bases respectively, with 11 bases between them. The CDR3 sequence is CASSEGAGTGNTIYF. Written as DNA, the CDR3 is TGTGCCAGCAGTGAGGGTGCAGGCACTGGAAACACCATATATTTT.

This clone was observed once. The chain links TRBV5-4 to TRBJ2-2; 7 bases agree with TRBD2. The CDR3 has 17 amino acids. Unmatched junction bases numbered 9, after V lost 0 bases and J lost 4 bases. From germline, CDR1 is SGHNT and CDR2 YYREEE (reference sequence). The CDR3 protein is CASSLDNSGLFTGELFF. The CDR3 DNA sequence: TGTGCCAGCAGCTTGGATAATAGCGGGTTGTTCACCGGGGAGCTGTTTTTT.

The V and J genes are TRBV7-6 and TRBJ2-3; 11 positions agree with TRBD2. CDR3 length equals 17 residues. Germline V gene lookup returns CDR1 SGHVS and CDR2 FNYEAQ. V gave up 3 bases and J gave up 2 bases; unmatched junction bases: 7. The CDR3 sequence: CASSLLLTSGTTDTQYF. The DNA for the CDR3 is TGTGCCAGCAGCTTGCTCTTGACTAGCGGGACCACAGATACGCAGTATTTT.

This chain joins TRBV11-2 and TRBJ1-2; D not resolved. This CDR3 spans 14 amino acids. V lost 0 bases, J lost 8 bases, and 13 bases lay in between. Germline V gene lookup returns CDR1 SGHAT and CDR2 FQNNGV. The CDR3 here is CASSLDLGLMGYTF. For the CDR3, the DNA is TGTGCCAGCAGCTTAGATCTCGGACTGATGGGCTACACCTTC. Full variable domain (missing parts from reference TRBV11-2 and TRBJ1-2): EAGVAQSPRYKIIEKRQSVAFWCNPISGHATLYWYQQILGQGPKLLIQFQNNGVVDDSQLPKDRFSAERLKGVDSTLKIQPAKLEDSAVYLCASSLDLGLMGYTFGSGTRLTVV.

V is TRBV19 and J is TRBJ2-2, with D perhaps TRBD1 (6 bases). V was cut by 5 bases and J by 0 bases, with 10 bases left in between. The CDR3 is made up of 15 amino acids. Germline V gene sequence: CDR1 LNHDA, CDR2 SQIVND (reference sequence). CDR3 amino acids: CASSSQGTNTGELFF. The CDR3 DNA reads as TGTGCCAGTAGTTCCCAGGGGACGAACACCGGGGAGCTGTTTTTT.

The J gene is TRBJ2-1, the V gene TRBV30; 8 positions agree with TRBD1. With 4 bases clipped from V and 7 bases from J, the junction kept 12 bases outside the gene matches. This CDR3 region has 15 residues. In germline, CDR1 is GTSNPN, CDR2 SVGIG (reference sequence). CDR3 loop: CAWMWFGQGQNEQFF. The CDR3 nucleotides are TGTGCCTGGATGTGGTTCGGACAGGGACAGAATGAGCAGTTCTTC.

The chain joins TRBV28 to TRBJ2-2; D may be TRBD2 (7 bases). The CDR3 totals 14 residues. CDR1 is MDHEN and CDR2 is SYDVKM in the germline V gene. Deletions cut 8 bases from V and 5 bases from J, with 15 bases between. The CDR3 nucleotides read TGTGCCAGCTTAAGGGGGGGGAAAACCGGGGAGCTGTTTTTT. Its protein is CASLRGGKTGELFF.

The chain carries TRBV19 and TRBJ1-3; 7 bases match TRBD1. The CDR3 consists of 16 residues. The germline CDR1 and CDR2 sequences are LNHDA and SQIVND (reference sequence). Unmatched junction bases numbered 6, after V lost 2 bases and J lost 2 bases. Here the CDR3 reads CASSILGTGAGNTIYF. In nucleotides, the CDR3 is TGTGCCAGTAGTATATTGGGTACAGGGGCTGGAAACACCATATATTTT.

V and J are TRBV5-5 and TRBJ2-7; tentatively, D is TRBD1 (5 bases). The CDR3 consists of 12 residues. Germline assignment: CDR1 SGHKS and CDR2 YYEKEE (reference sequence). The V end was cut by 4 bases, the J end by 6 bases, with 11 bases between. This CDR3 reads CASSKQGREQYF. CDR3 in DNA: TGTGCCAGCAGCAAGCAGGGTCGCGAGCAGTACTTC.

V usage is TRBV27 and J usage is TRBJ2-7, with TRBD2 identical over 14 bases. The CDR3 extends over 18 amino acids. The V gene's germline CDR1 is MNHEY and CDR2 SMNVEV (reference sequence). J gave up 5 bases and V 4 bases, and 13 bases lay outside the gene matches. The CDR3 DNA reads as TGTGCCAGCAGTTATGGACTAGCGGGAGGACCCTCAATCCACGAGCAGTACTTC. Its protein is CASSYGLAGGPSIHEQYF.

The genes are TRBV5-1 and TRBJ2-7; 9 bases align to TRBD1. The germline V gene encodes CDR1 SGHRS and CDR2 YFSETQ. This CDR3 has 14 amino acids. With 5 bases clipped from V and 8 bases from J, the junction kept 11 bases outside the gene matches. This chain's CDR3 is CASRPGQGIFQQYF. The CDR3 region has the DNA TGCGCCAGCAGGCCGGGACAGGGTATATTTCAGCAGTACTTC.

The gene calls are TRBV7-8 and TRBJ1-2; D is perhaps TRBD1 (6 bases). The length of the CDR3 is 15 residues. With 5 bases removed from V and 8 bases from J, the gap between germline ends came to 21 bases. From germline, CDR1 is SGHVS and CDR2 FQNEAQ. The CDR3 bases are TGTGCCAGCAGCCCTCCTGGGAACAGGGTAGTCGGCTACACCTTC. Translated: CASSPPGNRVVGYTF.

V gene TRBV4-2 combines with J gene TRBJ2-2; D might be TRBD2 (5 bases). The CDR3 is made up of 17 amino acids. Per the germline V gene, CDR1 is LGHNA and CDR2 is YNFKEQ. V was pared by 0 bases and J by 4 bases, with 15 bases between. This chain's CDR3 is CASSQDLAEVGTGELFF. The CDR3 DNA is TGTGCCAGCAGCCAAGATTTGGCGGAGGTGGGCACCGGGGAGCTGTTTTTT.

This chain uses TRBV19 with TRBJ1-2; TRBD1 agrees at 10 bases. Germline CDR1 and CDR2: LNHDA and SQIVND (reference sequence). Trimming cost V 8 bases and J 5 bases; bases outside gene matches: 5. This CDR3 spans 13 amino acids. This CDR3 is CASGDRGLYGYTF. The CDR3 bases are TGTGCCAGTGGAGACAGGGGGCTATATGGCTACACCTTC.

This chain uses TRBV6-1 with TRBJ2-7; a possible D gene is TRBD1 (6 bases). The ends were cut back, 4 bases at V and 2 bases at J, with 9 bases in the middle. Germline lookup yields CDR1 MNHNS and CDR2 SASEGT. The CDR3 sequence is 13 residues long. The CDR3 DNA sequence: TGTGCCAGCAGTGTAGCAGGGGCCTACGAGCAGTACTTC. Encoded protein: CASSVAGAYEQYF.

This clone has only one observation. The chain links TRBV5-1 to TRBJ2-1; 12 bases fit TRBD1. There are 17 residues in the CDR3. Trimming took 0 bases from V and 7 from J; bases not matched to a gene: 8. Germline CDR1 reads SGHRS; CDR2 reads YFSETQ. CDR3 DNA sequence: TGCGCCAGCAGCTTGGAGGGACAGGGGGCGAGTTGGAATGAGCAGTTCTTC. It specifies CASSLEGQGASWNEQFF.

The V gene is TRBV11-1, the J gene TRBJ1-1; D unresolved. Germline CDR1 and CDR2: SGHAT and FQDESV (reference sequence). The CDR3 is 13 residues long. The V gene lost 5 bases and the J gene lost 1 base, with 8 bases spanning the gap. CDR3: CASSTNRNTEAFF. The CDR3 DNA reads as TGTGCCAGCAGCACCAACAGGAACACTGAAGCTTTCTTT.